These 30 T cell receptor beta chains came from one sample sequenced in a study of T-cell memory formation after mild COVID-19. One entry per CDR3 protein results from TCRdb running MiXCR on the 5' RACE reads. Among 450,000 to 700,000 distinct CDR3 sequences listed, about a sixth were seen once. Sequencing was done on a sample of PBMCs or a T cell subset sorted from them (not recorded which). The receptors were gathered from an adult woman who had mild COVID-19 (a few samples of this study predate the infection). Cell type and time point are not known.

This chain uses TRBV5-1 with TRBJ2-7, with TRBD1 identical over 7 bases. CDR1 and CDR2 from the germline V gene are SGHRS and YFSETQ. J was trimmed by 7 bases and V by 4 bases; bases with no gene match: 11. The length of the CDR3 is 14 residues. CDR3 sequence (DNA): TGCGCCAGCAGCGGGGACAGACAGGGTGGAGAGCAGTACTTC. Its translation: CASSGDRQGGEQYF.

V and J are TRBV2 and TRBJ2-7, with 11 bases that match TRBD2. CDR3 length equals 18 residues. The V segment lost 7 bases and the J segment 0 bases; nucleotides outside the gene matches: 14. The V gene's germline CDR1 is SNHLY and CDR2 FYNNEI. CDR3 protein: CASTKLAGELLSSYEQYF. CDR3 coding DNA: TGTGCCAGCACCAAACTAGCGGGGGAGCTTCTAAGCTCCTACGAGCAGTACTTC.

CDR3 DNA sequence: TGTGCCAGTGGAAGGACTAGCGCCTACGAGCAGTACTTC. This encodes CASGRTSAYEQYF. The chain links TRBV19 to TRBJ2-7, with 9 bases matching TRBD2. The V segment lost 8 bases and the J segment 2 bases; nucleotides outside the gene matches: 4. The CDR3 consists of 13 residues. Germline lookup yields CDR1 LNHDA and CDR2 SQIVND (reference sequence).

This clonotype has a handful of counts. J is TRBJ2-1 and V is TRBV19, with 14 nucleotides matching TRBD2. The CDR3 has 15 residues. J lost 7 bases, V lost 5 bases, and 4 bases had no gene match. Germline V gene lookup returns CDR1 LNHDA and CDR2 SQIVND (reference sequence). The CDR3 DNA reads TGTGCCAGTAGTTATAGGACTAGCGGGAGGAATGAGCAGTTCTTC. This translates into CASSYRTSGRNEQFF.

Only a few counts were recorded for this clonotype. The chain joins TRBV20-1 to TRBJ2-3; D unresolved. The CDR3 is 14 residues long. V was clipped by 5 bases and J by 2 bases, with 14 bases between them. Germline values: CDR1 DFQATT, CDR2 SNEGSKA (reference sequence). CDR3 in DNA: TGCAGTGCTCGGACCTTCGGCGCCACAGATACGCAGTATTTT. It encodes CSARTFGATDTQYF.

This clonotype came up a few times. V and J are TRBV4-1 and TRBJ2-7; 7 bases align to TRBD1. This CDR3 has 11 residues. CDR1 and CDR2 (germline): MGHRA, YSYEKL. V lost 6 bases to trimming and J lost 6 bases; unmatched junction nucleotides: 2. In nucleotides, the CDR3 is TGCGCCAGCAGGACAGGGTTCGAGCAGTACTTC. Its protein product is CASRTGFEQYF.

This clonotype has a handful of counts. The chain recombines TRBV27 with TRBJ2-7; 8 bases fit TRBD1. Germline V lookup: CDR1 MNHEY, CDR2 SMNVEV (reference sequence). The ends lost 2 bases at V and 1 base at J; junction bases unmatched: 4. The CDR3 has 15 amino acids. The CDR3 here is CASSLQGAISYEQYF. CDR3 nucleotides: TGTGCCAGCAGTTTACAGGGGGCTATATCCTACGAGCAGTACTTC.

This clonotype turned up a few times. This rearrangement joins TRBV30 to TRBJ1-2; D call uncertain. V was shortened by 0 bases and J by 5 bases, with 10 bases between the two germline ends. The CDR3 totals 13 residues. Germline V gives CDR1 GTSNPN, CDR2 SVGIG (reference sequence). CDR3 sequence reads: CAWSVVGTYGYTF. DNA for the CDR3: TGTGCCTGGAGTGTTGTAGGTACATATGGCTACACCTTC.

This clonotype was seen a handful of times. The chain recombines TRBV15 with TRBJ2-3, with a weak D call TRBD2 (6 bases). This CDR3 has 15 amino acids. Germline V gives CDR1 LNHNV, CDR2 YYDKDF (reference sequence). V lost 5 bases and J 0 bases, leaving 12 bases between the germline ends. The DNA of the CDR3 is TGTGCCACCAGCGCCCTCGCGGGGAGCACAGATACGCAGTATTTT. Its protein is CATSALAGSTDTQYF.

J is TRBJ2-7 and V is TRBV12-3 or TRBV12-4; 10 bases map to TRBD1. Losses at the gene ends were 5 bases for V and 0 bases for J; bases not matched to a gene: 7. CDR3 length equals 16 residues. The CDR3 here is CASSALGTGDSYEQYF. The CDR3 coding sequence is TGTGCCAGCAGTGCTCTGGGGACAGGGGACTCCTACGAGCAGTACTTC.

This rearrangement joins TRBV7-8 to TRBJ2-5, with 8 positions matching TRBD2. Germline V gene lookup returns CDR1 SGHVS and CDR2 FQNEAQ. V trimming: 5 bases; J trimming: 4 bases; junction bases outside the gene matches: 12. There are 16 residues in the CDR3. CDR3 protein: CASSVLAGKRGETQYF. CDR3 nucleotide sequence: TGTGCCAGCAGCGTTTTAGCGGGGAAAAGGGGAGAGACCCAGTACTTC.

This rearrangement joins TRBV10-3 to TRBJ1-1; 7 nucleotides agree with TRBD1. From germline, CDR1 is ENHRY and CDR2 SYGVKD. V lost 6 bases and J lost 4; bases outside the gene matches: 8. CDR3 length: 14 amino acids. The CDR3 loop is CAIRGTEQSTEAFF. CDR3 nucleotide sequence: TGTGCCATCAGGGGGACAGAACAATCCACTGAAGCTTTCTTT.

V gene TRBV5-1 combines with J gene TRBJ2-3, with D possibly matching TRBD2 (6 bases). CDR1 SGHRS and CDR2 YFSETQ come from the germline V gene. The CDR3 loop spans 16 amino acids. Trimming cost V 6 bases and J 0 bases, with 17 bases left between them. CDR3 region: CASTIVAGSSTDTQYF. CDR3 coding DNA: TGCGCCAGCACCATAGTCGCGGGGTCTAGCACAGATACGCAGTATTTT.

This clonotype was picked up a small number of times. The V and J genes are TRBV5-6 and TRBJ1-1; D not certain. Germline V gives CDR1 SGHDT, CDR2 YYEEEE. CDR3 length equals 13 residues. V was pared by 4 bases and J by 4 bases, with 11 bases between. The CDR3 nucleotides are TGTGCCAGCAGCCCCAACTTTGGCACTGAAGCTTTCTTT. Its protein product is CASSPNFGTEAFF.

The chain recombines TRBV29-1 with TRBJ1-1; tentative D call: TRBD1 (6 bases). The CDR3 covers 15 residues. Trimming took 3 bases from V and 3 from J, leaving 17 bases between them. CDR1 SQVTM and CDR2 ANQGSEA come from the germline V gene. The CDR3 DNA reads TGCAGCGTTGATTGGGGGGGCGGTCTCGACACTGAAGCTTTCTTT. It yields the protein CSVDWGGGLDTEAFF.

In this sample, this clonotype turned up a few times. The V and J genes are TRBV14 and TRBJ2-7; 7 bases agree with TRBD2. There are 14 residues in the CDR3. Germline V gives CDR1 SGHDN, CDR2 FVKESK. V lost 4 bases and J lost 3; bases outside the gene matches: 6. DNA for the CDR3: TGTGCCAGCAGCCGGCGGGACTACCACTACGAGCAGTACTTC. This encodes CASSRRDYHYEQYF.

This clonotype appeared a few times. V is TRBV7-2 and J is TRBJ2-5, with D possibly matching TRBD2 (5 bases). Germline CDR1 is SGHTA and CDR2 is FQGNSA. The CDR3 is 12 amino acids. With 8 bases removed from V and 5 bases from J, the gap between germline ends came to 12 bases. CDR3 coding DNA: TGTGCCAGCGCTGGAGGTCTGGAGACCCAGTACTTC. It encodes CASAGGLETQYF. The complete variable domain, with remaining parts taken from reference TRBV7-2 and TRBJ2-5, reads GAGVSQSPSNKVTEKGKDVELRCDPISGHTALYWYRQSLGQGLEFLIYFQGNSAPDKSGLPSDRFSAERTGGSVSTLTIQRTQQEDSAVYLCASAGGLETQYFGPGTRLLVL.

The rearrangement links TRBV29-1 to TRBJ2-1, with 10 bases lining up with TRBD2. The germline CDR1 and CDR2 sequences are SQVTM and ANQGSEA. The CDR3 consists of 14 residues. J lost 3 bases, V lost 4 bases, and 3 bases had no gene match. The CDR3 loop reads CSVAGTSDYNEQFF. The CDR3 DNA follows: TGCAGCGTTGCCGGGACTAGCGACTACAATGAGCAGTTCTTC.

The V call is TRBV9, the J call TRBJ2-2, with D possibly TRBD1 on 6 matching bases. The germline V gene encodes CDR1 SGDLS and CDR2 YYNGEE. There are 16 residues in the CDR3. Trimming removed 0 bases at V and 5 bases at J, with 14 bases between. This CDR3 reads CASSVALDSDTGELFF. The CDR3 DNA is TGTGCCAGCAGCGTAGCCCTGGACAGTGATACCGGGGAGCTGTTTTTT.

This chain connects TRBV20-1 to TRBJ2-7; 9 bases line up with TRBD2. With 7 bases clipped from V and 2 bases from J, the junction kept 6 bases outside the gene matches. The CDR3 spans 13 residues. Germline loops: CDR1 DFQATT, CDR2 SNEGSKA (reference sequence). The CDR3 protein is CSVRERGAYEQYF. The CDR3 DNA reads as TGCAGTGTTAGGGAGCGGGGGGCCTACGAGCAGTACTTC.

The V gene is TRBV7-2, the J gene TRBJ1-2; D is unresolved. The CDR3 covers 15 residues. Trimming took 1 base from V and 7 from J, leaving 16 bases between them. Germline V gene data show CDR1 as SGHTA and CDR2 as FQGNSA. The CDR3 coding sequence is TGTGCCAGCAGCTTAGAAGTCTTAGGTGTTGGTGGCTACACCTTC. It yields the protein CASSLEVLGVGGYTF. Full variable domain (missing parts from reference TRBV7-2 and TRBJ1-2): GAGVSQSPSNKVTEKGKDVELRCDPISGHTALYWYRQSLGQGLEFLIYFQGNSAPDKSGLPSDRFSAERTGGSVSTLTIQRTQQEDSAVYLCASSLEVLGVGGYTFGSGTRLTVV.

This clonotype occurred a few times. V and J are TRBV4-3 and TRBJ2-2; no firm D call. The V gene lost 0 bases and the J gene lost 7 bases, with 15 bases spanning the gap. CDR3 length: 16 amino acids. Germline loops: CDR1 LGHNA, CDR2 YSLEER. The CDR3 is CASSQEWTRAGGELFF. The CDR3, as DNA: TGCGCCAGCAGCCAAGAGTGGACCCGCGCCGGCGGGGAGCTGTTTTTT.

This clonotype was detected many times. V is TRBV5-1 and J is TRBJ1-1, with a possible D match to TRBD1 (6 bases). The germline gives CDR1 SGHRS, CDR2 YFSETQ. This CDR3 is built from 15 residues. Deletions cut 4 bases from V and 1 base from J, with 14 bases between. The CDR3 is CASSPGQGTNTEAFF. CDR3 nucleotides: TGCGCCAGCAGCCCAGGCCAGGGGACGAACACTGAAGCTTTCTTT.

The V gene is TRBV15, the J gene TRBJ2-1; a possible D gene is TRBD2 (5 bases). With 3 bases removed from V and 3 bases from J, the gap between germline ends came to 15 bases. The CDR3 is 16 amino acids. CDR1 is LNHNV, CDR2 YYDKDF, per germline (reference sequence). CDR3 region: CATSSHSGGHYNEQFF. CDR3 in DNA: TGTGCCACCAGCAGCCACTCTGGAGGTCACTACAATGAGCAGTTCTTC. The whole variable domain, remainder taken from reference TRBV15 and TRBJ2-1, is DAMVIQNPRYQVTQFGKPVTLSCSQTLNHNVMYWYQQKSSQAPKLLFHYYDKDFNNEADTPDNFQSRRPNTSFCFLDIRSPGLGDTAMYLCATSSHSGGHYNEQFFGPGTRLTVL.

CDR3 in amino acids: CASSSTGAVPFPQHF. In DNA, the CDR3 is TGTGCCAGCAGCTCGACAGGGGCCGTTCCCTTCCCCCAGCATTTT. The gene calls are TRBV3-1 and TRBJ1-5; the match to TRBD1 covers 8 bases. Trimming removed 5 bases from V and 10 bases from J; junction bases left unmatched: 13. Germline V gives CDR1 LGHDT, CDR2 YNNKEL (reference sequence). The CDR3 is 15 residues long. Looking up the rest from reference TRBV3-1 and TRBJ1-5 gives the full variable domain: DTAVSQTPKYLVTQMGNDKSIKCEQNLGHDTMYWYKQDSKKFLKIMFSYNNKELIINETVPNRFSPKSPDKAHLNLHINSLELGDSAVYFCASSSTGAVPFPQHFGDGTRLSIL.

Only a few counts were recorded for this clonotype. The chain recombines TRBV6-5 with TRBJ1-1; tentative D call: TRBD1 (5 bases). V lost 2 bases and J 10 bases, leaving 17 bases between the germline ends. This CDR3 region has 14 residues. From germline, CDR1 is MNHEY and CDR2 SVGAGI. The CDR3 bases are TGTGCCAGCAGTTACGCTAGCAGGGACCATGGAGCTTTCTTT. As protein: CASSYASRDHGAFF.

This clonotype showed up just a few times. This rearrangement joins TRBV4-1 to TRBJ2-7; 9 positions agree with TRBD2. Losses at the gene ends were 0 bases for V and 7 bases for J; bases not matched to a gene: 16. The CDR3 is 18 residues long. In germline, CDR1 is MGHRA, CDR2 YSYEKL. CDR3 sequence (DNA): TGCGCCAGCAGCCAAGAGGCAGTGCGAAGACTAGCGGTGGGGGAGCAGTACTTC. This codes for CASSQEAVRRLAVGEQYF.

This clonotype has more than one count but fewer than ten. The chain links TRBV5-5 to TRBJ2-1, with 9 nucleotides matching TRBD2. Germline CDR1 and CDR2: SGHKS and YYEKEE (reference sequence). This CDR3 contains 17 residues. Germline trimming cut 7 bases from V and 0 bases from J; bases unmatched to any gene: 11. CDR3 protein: CASYSGASGISYNEQFF. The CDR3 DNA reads TGTGCCAGCTACTCTGGCGCTAGCGGGATCTCCTACAATGAGCAGTTCTTC.

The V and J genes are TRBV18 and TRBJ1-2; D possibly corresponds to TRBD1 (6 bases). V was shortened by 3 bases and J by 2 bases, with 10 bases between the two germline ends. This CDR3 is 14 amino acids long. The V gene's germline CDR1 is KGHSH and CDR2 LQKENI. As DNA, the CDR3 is TGTGCCAGCTCACCTTACCAGGGGAACTATGGCTACACCTTC. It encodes CASSPYQGNYGYTF.

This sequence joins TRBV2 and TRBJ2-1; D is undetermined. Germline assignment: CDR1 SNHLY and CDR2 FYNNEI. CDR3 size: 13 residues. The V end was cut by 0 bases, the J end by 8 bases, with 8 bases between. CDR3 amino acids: CASSEASLDEQFF. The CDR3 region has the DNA TGTGCCAGCAGTGAAGCTAGCTTGGATGAGCAGTTCTTC.